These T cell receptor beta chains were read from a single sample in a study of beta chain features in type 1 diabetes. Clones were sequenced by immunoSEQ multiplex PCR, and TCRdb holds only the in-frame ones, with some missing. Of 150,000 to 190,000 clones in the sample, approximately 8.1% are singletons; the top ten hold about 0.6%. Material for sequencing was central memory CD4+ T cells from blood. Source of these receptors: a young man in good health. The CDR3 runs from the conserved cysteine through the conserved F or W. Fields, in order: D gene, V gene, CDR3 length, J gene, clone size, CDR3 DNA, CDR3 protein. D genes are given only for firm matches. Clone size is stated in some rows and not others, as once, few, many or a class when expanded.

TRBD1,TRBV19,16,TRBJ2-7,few,TGTGCCAGTAGTCCCCGGACAGGGGAGGGCTCCTACGAGCAGTACTTC,CASSPRTGEGSYEQYF
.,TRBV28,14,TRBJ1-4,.,TGTGCCAGCAGAGGGGCCGCAACTAATGAAAAACTGTTTTTT,CASRGAATNEKLFF
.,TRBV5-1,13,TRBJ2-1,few,TGCGCCAGCAGCTTGTACAGAAACAATGAGCAGTTCTTC,CASSLYRNNEQFF
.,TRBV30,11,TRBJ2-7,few,TGTGCCTCCTCGGGGACCTACGAGCAGTACTTC,CASSGTYEQYF
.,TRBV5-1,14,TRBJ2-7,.,TGCGCCAGCAGGTCCCAGGCCGATTCCTACGAGCAGTACTTC,CASRSQADSYEQYF
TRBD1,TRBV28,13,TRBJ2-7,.,TGTGCCAGCAGCTCCGACAGGGTAAAGGAGCAGTACTTC,CASSSDRVKEQYF
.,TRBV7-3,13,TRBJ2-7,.,TGTGCCAGCAGCTTAGTCAGGGTAAACGAGCAGTACTTC,CASSLVRVNEQYF
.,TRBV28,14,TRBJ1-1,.,TGTGCCAGCAGTAAAGACAGGCGGAACACTGAAGCTTTCTTT,CASSKDRRNTEAFF
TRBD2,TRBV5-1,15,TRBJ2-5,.,TGCGCCAGCGGATTAGCGGGACGGCAACAAGAGACCCAGTACTTC,CASGLAGRQQETQYF
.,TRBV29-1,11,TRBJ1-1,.,TGCAGCGTTGTCTCCGGGACTGAAGCTTTCTTT,CSVVSGTEAFF
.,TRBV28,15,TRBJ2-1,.,TGTGCCAGCACCCCGGGTGGCACCCTCTACTATGAGCAGTTCTTC,CASTPGGTLYYEQFF
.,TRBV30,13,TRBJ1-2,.,TGTGCCTGGAGTGTAGGGGGTCCGGGTGGCTACACCTTC,CAWSVGGPGGYTF
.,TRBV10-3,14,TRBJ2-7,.,TGTGCCATCACTTCTGACCCGAGGTCCTACGAGCAGTACTTC,CAITSDPRSYEQYF
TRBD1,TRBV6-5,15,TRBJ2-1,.,TGTGCCAGCAGTTACTCGGGACAGATCTACAATGAGCAGTTCTTC,CASSYSGQIYNEQFF
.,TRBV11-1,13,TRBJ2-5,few,TGTGCCAGCAGCCCTCGATCGGGGGAGACCCAGTACTTC,CASSPRSGETQYF
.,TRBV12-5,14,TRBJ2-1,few,TGTGCTAGTGGTTTGGTAGTCGAGCCCAATGAGCAGTTCTTC,CASGLVVEPNEQFF
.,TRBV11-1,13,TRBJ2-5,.,TGTGCCAGCAGCTTTGGCAGACAAGAGACCCAGTACTTC,CASSFGRQETQYF
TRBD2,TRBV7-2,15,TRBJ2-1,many,TGTGCCAGCAGCTCGGGACTAGGGGGATACAATGAGCAGTTCTTC,CASSSGLGGYNEQFF
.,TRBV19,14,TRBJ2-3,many,TGTGCCAGTAGTGTGTTCGGGACAACAGATACGCAGTATTTT,CASSVFGTTDTQYF
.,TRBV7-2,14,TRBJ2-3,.,TGTGCCAGCAGCTTATCAGGGGCCACAGATACGCAGTATTTT,CASSLSGATDTQYF
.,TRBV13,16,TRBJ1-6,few,TGTGCCAGCAGCTTAGTACTGTCCACGGGTGATTCACCCCTCCACTTT,CASSLVLSTGDSPLHF
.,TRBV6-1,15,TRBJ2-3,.,TGTGCCAGCAGTGATCGGGTCAGGGGAACAGATACGCAGTATTTT,CASSDRVRGTDTQYF
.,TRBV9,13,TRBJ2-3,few,TGTGCCAGCAGCGCCGAGGTGACAGATACGCAGTATTTT,CASSAEVTDTQYF
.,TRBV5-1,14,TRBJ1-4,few,TGCGCCAGCAGCTTGGGCAGGGTAGGGGAAAAACTGTTTTTT,CASSLGRVGEKLFF
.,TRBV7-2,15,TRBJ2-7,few,TGTGCCAGCAGCTTGGGACTGCTTCCTTCCTACGAGCAGTACTTC,CASSLGLLPSYEQYF
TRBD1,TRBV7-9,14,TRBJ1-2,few,TGTGCCAGCAGCTTACCCCCGACAGGGTCTGGCTACACCTTC,CASSLPPTGSGYTF
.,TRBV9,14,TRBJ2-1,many,TGTGCCAGCAGCGTAGCGGGGGCCTACAATGAGCAGTTCTTC,CASSVAGAYNEQFF
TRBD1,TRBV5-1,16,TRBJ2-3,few,TGCGCCAGCAGCTTGGAAGGGACAGGGGGCACAGATACGCAGTATTTT,CASSLEGTGGTDTQYF
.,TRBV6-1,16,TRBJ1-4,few,TGTGCCAGCAGTGATTTTCGCGGAGCAACTAATGAAAAACTGTTTTTT,CASSDFRGATNEKLFF
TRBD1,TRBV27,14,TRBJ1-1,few,TGTGCCAGCAGTCTGCGGGCAGGGGGACTCGAAGCTTTCTTT,CASSLRAGGLEAFF
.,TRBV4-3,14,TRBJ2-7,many,TGCGCCAGCAGCCAAGATAGTGGCAGGCGCGAGCAGTACTTC,CASSQDSGRREQYF
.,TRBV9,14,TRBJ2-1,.,TGTGCCAGCAGCGTAGCGGGGGGCTGGAATGAGCAGTTCTTC,CASSVAGGWNEQFF
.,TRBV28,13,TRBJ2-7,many,TGTGCCAGCAGTTCGGGACAATCCTACGAGCAGTACTTC,CASSSGQSYEQYF
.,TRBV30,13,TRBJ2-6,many,TGTGCCTGGACCCTCTCTGGGGCCAACGTCCTGACTTTC,CAWTLSGANVLTF
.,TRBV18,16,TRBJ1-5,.,TGTGCCAGCTCACCATCGGCAAGCGGGGGCAATCAGCCCCAGCATTTT,CASSPSASGGNQPQHF
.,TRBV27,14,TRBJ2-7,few,TGTGCCAGCAGTTTTCAGGGGCCCGGATACGAGCAGTACTTC,CASSFQGPGYEQYF
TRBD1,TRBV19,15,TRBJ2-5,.,TGTGCCAGTAGTATCGGGGGACAGGGCCAAGAGACCCAGTACTTC,CASSIGGQGQETQYF
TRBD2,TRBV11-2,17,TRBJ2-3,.,TGTGCCAGCAGCTTAGGCGGGACTAGTAACCCCGCAGATACGCAGTATTTT,CASSLGGTSNPADTQYF
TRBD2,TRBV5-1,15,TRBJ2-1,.,TGCGCCAGCAGCTTGGCCGCTAGCGGGGGGGTAAAGCAGTTCTTC,CASSLAASGGVKQFF
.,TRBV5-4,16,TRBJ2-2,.,TGTGCCAGCAGCTTGGCCGCGGGGCCGAACACCGGGGAGCTGTTTTTT,CASSLAAGPNTGELFF
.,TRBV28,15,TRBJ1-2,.,TGTGCCAGCAGTTTAGGGGGCCTGGCTAAATATGGCTACACCTTC,CASSLGGLAKYGYTF
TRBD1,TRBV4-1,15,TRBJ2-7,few,TGCGCCAGCAGCCAAGTATGGGGACAGGGTTACGAGCAGTACTTC,CASSQVWGQGYEQYF
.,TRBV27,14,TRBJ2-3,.,TGTGCCAGCCGGAGGGGGGGCAGGTCAGATACGCAGTATTTT,CASRRGGRSDTQYF
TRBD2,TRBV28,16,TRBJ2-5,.,TGTGCCAGCAGTCTCACGCGGGGGGGCTTGAAGGAGACCCAGTACTTC,CASSLTRGGLKETQYF
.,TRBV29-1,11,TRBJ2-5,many,TGCAGCGTCGCCCGGGGGGAGACCCAGTACTTC,CSVARGETQYF
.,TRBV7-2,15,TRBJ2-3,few,TGTGCCAGCAGCCCCCACTGGGGGCGCGGGGATACGCAGTATTTT,CASSPHWGRGDTQYF
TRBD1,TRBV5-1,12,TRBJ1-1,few,TGCGCCACCCCCGACAGGGCCACTGAAGCTTTCTTT,CATPDRATEAFF
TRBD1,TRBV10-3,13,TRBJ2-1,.,TGTGCCATCAGTAGACAGGGGAACAATGAGCAGTTCTTC,CAISRQGNNEQFF
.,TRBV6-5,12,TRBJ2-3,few,TGTGCCAGCACGGGCGGGACAGATACGCAGTATTTT,CASTGGTDTQYF
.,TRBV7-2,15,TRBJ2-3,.,TGTGCCAGCAGCTTAGCGTGGCGGAGCACAGATACGCAGTATTTT,CASSLAWRSTDTQYF
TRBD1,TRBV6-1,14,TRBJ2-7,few,TGTGCCAGCACCCAACAGGGGGCAGTGAGGGAGCAGTACTTC,CASTQQGAVREQYF
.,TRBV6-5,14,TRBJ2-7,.,TGTGCCAGCAGTTACCGCAGGGGCTCCTACGAGCAGTACTTC,CASSYRRGSYEQYF
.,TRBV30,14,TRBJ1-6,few,TGTGCCTGGAGTAGGGGCGGAGAGGCTTCACCCCTCCACTTT,CAWSRGGEASPLHF
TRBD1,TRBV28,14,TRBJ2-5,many,TGTGCCAGCAGTTTATGGACAGGGGGAGAGACCCAGTACTTC,CASSLWTGGETQYF